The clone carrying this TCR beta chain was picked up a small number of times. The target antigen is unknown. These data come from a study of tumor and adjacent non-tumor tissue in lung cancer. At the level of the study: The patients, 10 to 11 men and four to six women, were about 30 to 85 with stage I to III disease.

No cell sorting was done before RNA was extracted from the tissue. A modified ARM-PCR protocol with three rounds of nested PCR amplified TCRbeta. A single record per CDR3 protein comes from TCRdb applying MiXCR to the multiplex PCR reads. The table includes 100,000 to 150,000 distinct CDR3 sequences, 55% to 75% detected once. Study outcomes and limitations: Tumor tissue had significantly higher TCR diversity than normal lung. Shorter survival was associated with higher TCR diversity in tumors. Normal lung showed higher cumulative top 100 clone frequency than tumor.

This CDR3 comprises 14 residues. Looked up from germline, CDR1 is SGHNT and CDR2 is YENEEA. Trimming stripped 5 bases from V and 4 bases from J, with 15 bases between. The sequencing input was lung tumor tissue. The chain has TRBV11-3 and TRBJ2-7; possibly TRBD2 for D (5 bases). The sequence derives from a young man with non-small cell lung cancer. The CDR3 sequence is CASSPTTRGYEQYF. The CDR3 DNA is TGTGCCAGCAGCCCGACGACACGGGGATACGAGCAGTACTTC.